This T cell receptor (beta chain) was obtained from a study of Ad26.COV2.S vaccination and SARS-CoV-2 variants. Study information: Intramuscularly, Ad26.COV2.S was given either once or twice, 56 days apart.

The method was immunoSEQ multiplex PCR; TCRdb's version includes in-frame clones alone and lacks a portion of them. The data hold about 350,000 clones, with 88% observed a single time. Treatment specified: some 20 received Ad26.COV2.S at low or high dose, single or two shots; several received placebo; per-sample allocation not given. Sampling happened 63 days after the first vaccine or placebo injection. The donor was a Boston adult aged 18-55 years. An Ad26 vector was used to express Wuhan-strain SARS-CoV-2 spike as the vaccine. Sequenced material: peripheral blood, taken in a trial of Ad26.COV2.S vaccine versus placebo. The clonotype originates from a person aged 18-60 years who received the Ad26.COV2.S COVID-19 vaccine or a placebo.

CDR3: CAISMGQGKNIQYF. CDR3 coding DNA: TGTGCCATCAGCATGGGACAGGGGAAGAACATTCAGTACTTC. V usage is TRBV10-3 and J usage is TRBJ2-4, with 10 positions matching TRBD1. The CDR3 contains 14 residues. V was pared by 6 bases and J by 7 bases, with 6 bases of the junction left unmatched. Germline V lookup: CDR1 ENHRY, CDR2 SYGVKD.